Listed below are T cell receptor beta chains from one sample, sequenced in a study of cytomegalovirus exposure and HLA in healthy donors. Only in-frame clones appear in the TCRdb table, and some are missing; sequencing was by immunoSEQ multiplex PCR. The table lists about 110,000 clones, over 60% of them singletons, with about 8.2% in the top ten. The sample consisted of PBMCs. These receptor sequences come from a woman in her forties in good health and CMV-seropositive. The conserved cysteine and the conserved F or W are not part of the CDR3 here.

ASSLLPRTGETQY	TRBJ2-5	TRBV7-2	13
ATSRGGGWEAF	TRBJ1-1	TRBV15	11
ASSPRTGEHYGYT	TRBJ1-2	TRBV13	13
ASSFRTSPDTQY	TRBJ2-3	TRBV7-2	12
ASSLGQGANEQF	TRBJ2-1	TRBV5-1	12
ASSQKDRVSYGYT	TRBJ1-2	TRBV4-2	13
ASSVGQHNEQF	TRBJ2-1	TRBV9	11
ASSSGGPNEKLF	TRBJ1-4	TRBV7-3	12
ASSSRGEHYGYT	TRBJ1-2	TRBV19	12
ASSPTSSTDTQY	TRBJ2-3	TRBV18	12
ASSTDSYEQY	TRBJ2-7	TRBV28	10
ASSRTGFTEAF	TRBJ1-1	TRBV7-8	11
ASSERSKRPNEQF	TRBJ2-1	TRBV2	13
ASSPGTLNTEAF	TRBJ1-1	TRBV9	12
ATFGVDGYT	TRBJ1-2	TRBV6-1	9
ASSQDSRRMAF	TRBJ1-1	TRBV4-1	11
ASVRVGYT	TRBJ1-2	TRBV2	8
ASSVGRRALH	TRBJ1-6	TRBV2	10
ASSLDGSNQPQH	TRBJ1-5	TRBV7-2	12
ASSPYSGSEAF	TRBJ1-1	TRBV27	11
ASSVGQRYSNQPQH	TRBJ1-5	TRBV6-1	14
ASSQGGQGTDTEAF	TRBJ1-1	TRBV4-3	14
ASSLGTSGISSYEQY	TRBJ2-7	TRBV7-8	15
ASSPQAGSTEAF	TRBJ1-1	TRBV7-9	12
ASSLMGTTNEQF	TRBJ2-1	TRBV7-9	12
ASSLGGQPDSPLH	TRBJ1-6	TRBV5-1	13
ASSQKVVGDTEAF	TRBJ1-1	TRBV5-6	13
ASSYDMNTEAF	TRBJ1-1	TRBV5-1	11
SGGGWDTGELF	TRBJ2-2	TRBV29-1	11
ASSLIDFMAGADTIY	TRBJ1-3	TRBV7-8	15
ASSQYGQGPDTQY	TRBJ2-3	TRBV4-3	13
ASSSPGQTNEKLF	TRBJ1-4	TRBV28	13
ASSAGTGGTEAF	TRBJ1-1	TRBV5-6	12
ASSEQSGNQPQH	TRBJ1-5	TRBV19	12
SVERRAGINYGYT	TRBJ1-2	TRBV29-1	13
SSGTADGPQY	TRBJ2-7	TRBV29-1	10
ASSTGGMNTEAF	TRBJ1-1	TRBV19	12
ASSPYLERETQY	TRBJ2-5	TRBV4-3	12
ASSFPSYNSPLH	TRBJ1-6	TRBV27	12
ARSSLRDRIYPDVYEQY	TRBJ2-7	TRBV5-3	17
AIRRDTNRNEQY	TRBJ2-7	TRBV10-3	12
ASSQDLAGAEQF	TRBJ2-1	TRBV4-2	12